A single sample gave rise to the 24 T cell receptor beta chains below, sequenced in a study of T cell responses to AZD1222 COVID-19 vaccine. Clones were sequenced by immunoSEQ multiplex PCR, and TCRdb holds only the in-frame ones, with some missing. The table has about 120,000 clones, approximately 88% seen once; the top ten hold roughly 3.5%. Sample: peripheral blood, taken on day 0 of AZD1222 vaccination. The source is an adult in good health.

The CDR3 sequence is CATPCTQVRSSPLHF. CDR3 nucleotides: TGCGCCACCCCATGTACCCAGGTGCGGTCGTCACCCCTCCACTTT. This chain joins TRBV10-1 and TRBJ1-6, with D unclear. The germline V gene has CDR1 WNHNN and CDR2 SYGVQD (reference sequence). This CDR3 spans 15 amino acids. Trimming removed 10 bases from V and 10 bases from J, with 23 bases in between.

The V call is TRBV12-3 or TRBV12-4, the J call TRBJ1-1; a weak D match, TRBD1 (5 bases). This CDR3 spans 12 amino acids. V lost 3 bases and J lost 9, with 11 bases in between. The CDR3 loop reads CASSFGRVQAFF. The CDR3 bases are TGTGCCAGCAGTTTCGGCAGGGTCCAAGCTTTCTTT.

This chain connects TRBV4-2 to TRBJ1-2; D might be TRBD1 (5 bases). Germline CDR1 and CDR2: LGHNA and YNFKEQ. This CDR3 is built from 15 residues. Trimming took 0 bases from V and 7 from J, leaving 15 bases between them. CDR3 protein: CASSQDSAPGGGYTF. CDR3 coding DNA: TGTGCCAGCAGCCAAGATTCGGCTCCGGGGGGTGGCTACACCTTC.

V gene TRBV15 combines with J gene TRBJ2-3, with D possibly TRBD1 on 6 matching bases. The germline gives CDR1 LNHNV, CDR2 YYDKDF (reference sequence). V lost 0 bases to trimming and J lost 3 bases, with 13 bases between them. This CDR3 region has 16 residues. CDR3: CATSREQGRGTDTQYF. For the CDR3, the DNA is TGTGCCACCAGCAGAGAACAGGGAAGGGGAACAGATACGCAGTATTTT.

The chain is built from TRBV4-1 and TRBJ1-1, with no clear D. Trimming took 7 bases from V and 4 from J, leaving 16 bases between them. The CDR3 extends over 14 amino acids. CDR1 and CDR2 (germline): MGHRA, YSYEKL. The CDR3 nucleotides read TGCGCCAGCAAGGTAAGCCGGGAAGTCACTGAAGCTTTCTTT. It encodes CASKVSREVTEAFF.

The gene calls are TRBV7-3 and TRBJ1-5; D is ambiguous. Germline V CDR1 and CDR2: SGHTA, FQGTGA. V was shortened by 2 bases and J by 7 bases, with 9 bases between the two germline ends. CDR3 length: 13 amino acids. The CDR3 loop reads CASSLSVGQPQHF. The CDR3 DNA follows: TGTGCCAGCAGCTTATCGGTAGGGCAGCCCCAGCATTTT.

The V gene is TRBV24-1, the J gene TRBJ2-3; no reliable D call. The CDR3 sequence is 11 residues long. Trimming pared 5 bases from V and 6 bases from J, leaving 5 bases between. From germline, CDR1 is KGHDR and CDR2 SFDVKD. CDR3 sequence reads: CATSVDDTQYF. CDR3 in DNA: TGTGCCACCAGTGTCGATGATACGCAGTATTTT.

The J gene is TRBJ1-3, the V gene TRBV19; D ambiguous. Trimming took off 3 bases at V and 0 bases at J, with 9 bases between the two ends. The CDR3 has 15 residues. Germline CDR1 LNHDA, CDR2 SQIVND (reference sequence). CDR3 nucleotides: TGTGCCAGTAGTATGAGCTTCCGCTCTGGAAACACCATATATTTT. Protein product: CASSMSFRSGNTIYF.

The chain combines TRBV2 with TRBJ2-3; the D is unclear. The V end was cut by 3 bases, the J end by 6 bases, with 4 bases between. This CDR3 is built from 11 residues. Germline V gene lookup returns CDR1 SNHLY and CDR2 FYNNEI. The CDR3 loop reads CASSDLDTQYF. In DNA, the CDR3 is TGTGCCAGCAGTGACCTGGATACGCAGTATTTT.

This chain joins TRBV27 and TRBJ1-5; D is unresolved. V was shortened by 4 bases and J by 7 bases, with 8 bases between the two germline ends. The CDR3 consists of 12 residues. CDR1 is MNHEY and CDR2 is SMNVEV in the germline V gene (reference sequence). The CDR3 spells CASSSREQPQHF. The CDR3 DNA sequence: TGTGCCAGCAGTTCCCGGGAACAGCCCCAGCATTTT.

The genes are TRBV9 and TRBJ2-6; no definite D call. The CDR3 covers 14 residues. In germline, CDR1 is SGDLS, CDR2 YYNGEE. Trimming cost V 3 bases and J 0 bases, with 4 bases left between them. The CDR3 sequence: CASSGFSGANVLTF. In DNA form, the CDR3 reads TGTGCCAGCAGCGGGTTCTCTGGGGCCAACGTCCTGACTTTC.

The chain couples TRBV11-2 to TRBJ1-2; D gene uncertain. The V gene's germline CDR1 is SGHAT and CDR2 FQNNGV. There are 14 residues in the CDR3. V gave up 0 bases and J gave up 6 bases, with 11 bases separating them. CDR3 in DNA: TGTGCCAGCAGCTTAGAGTCCGGGCGGCATGGCTACACCTTC. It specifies CASSLESGRHGYTF.

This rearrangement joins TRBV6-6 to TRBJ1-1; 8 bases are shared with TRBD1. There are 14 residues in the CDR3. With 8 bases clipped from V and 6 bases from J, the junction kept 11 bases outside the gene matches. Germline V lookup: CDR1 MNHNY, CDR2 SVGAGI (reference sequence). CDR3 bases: TGTGCCAGCGTACGGACCGGACAGGGCCCTGAAGCTTTCTTT. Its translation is CASVRTGQGPEAFF.

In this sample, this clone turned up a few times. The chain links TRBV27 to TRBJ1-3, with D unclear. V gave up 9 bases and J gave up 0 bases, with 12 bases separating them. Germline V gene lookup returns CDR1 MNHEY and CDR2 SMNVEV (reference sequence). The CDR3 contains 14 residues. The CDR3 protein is CASSGSRSGNTIYF. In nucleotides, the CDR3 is TGTGCCAGTAGTGGGAGTCGCTCTGGAAACACCATATATTTT.

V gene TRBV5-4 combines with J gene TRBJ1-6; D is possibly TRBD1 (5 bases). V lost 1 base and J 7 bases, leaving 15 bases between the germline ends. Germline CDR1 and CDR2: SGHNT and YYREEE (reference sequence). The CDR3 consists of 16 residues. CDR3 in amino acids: CASSLLGKGINSPLHF. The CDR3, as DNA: TGTGCCAGCAGCTTGTTGGGTAAGGGGATCAATTCACCCCTCCACTTT. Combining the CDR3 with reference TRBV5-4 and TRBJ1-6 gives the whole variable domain ETGVTQSPTHLIKTRGQQVTLRCSSQSGHNTVSWYQQALGQGPQFIFQYYREEENGRGNFPPRFSGLQFPNYSSELNVNALELDDSALYLCASSLLGKGINSPLHFGNGTRLTVT.

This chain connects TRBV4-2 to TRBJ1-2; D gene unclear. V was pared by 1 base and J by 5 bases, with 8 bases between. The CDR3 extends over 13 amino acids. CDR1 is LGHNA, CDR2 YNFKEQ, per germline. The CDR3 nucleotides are TGTGCCAGCAGCCAAGTTTCTGCTTATGGCTACACCTTC. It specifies CASSQVSAYGYTF.

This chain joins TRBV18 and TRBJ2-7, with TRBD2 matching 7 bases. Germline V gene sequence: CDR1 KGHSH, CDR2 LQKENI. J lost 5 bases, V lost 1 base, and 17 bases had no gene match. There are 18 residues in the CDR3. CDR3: CASSPLGGIPSIPNEQYF. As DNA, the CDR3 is TGTGCCAGCTCACCACTGGGGGGGATTCCGTCTATCCCAAACGAGCAGTACTTC.

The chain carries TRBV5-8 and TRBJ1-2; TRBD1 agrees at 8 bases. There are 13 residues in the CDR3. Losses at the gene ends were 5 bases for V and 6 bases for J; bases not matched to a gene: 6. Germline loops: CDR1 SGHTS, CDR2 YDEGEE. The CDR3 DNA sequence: TGTGCCAGCAGACAAACAGGGGGGGATGGCTACACCTTC. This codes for CASRQTGGDGYTF.

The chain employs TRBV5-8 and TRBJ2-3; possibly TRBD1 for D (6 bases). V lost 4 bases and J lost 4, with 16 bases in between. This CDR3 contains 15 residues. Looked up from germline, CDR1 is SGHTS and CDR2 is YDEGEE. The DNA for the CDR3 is TGTGCCAGCAGCCTTACAGGGTTGTATGCAGATACGCAGTATTTT. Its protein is CASSLTGLYADTQYF.

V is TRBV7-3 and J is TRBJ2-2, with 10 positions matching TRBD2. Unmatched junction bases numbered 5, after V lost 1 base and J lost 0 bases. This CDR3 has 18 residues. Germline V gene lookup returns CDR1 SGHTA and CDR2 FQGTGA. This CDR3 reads CASSLKGLAGANTGELFF. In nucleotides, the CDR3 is TGTGCCAGCAGCTTAAAAGGTCTAGCGGGGGCGAACACCGGGGAGCTGTTTTTT.

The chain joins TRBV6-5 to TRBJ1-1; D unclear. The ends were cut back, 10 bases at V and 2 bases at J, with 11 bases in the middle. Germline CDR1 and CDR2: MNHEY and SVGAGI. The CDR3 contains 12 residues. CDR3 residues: CATHRFNTEAFF. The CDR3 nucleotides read TGTGCCACCCACAGATTTAACACTGAAGCTTTCTTT.

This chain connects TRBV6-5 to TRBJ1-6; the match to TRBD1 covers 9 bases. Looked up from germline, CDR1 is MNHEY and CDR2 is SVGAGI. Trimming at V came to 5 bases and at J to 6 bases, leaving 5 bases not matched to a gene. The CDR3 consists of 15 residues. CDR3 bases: TGTGCCAGCAGTAGGGACAGGGTCGGTAATTCACCCCTCCACTTT. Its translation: CASSRDRVGNSPLHF.

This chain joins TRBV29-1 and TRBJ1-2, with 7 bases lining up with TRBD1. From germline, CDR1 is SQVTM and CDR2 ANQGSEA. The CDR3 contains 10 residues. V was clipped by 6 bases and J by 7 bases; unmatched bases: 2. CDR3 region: CSVGQFGYTF. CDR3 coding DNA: TGCAGCGTGGGACAGTTTGGCTACACCTTC.

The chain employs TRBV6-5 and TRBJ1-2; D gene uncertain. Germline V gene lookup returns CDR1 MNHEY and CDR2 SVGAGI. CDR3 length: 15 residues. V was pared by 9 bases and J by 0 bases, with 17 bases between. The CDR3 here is CASKREWTANYGYTF. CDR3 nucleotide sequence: TGTGCCAGTAAGAGGGAATGGACGGCTAACTATGGCTACACCTTC.